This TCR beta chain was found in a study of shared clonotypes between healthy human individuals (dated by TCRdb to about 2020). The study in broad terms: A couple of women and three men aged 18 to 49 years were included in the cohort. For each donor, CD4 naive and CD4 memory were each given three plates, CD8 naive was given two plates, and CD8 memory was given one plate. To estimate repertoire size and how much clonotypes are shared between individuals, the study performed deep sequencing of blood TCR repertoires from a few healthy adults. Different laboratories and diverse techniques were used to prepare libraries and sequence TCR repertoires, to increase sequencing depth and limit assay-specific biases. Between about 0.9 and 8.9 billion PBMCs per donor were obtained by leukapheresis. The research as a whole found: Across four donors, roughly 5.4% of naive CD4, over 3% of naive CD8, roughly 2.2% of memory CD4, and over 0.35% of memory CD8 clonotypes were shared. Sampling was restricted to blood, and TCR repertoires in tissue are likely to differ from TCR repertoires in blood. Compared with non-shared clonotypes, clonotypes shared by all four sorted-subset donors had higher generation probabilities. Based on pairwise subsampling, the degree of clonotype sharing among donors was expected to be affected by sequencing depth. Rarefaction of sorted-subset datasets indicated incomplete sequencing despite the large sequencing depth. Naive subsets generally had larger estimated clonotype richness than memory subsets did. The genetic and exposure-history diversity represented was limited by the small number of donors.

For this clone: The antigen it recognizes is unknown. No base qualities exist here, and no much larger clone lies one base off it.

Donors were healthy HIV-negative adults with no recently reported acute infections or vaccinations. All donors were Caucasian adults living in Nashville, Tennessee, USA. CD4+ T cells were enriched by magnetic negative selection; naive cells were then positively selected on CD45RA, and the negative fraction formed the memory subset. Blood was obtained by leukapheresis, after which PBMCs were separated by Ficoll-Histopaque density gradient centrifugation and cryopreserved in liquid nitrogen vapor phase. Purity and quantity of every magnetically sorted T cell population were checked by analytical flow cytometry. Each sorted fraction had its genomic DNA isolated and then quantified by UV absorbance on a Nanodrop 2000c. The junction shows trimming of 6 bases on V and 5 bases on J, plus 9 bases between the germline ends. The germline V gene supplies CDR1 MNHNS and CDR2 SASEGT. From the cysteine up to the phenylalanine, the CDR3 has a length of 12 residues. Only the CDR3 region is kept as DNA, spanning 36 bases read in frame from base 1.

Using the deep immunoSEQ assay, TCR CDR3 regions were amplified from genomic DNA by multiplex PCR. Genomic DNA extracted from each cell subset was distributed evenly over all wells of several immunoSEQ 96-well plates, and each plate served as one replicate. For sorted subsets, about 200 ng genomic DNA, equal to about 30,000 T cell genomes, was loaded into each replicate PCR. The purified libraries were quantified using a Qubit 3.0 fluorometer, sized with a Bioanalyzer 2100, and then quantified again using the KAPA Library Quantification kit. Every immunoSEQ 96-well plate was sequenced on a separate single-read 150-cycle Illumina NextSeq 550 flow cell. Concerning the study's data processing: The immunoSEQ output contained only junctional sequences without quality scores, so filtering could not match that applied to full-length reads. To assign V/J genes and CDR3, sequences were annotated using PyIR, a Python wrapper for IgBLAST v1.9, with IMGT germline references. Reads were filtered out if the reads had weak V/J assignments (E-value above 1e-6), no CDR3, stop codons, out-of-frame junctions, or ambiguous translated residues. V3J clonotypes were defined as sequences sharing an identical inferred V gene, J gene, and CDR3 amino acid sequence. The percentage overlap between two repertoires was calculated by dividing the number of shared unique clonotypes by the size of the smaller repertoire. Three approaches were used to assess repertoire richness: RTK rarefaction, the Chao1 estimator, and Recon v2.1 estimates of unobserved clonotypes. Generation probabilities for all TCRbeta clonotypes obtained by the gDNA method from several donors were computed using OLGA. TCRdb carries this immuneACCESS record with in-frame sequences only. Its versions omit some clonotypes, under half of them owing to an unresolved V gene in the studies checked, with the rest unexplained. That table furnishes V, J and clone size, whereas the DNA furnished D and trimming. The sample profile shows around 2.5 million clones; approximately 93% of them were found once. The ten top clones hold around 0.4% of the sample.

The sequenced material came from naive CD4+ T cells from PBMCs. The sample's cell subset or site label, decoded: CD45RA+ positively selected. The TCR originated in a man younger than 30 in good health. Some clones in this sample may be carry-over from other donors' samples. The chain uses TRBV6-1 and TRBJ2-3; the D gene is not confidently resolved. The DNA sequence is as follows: TGTGCCAGCAGAGAACCGGGAGATACGCAGTATTTT. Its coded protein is CASREPGDTQYF.